This TCR beta chain was recorded in a study of blood T cell repertoires in COVID-19. The CDR3 contains 14 residues. Germline assignment: CDR1 SEHNR and CDR2 FQNEAQ (reference sequence). V lost 7 bases and J 5 bases, leaving 17 bases between the germline ends. Some clones are missing from TCRdb's copy, which holds only in-frame ones; the method was immunoSEQ multiplex PCR. The sample lists hundreds of thousands of clones; roughly 88% were seen once. Only a few counts were recorded for this clone. The rearrangement joins TRBV7-9 to TRBJ1-1, with a weak D call TRBD1 (5 bases). This TCR was sampled from a middle-aged man with acute or convalescent COVID-19. The specimen was peripheral blood. The CDR3 bases are TGTGCCAGCACCTTCCAGCAGGGAGGAACTGAAGCTTTCTTT. Protein: CASTFQQGGTEAFF.